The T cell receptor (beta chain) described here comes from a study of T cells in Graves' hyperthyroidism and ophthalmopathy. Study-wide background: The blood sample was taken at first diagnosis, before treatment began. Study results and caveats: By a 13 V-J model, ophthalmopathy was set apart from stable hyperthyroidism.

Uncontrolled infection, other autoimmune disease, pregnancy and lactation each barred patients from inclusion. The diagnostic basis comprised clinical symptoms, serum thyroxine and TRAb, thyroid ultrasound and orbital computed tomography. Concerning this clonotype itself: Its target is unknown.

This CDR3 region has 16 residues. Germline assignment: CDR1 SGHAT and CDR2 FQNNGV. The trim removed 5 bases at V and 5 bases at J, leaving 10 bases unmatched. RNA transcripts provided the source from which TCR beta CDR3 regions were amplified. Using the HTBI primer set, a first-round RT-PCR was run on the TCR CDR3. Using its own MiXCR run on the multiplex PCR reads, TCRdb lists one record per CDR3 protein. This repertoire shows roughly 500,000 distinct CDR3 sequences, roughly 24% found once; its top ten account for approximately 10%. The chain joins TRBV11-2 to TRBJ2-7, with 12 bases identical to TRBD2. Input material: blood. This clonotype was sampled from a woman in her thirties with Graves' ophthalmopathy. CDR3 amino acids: CASSRRLAGAPHEQYF. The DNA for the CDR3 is TGTGCCAGCAGCAGAAGACTAGCGGGAGCCCCCCACGAGCAGTACTTC.